This T cell receptor beta chain was observed in a study of cytomegalovirus exposure and HLA in healthy donors. A remark on this clone: Its antigen is currently unknown.

In the PCR, 60 Vbeta and 13 Jbeta primers were used. Clones were sequenced by immunoSEQ multiplex PCR, and TCRdb holds only the in-frame ones, with some missing. The repertoire has fewer than 250,000 clones, around 82% of them found once; the top ten carry less than 2%. Whole-study results and caveats: About 87% or about 30% of the time was how often most TCR beta V segments were productive, according to an earlier analysis. Cytomegalovirus association was assigned to some 160 TCR beta chains.

J gave up 4 bases and V 4 bases, and 6 bases lay outside the gene matches. Per germline, CDR1 MNHEY and CDR2 SVGAGI. This CDR3 comprises 15 residues. The V call is TRBV6-5, the J call TRBJ2-5; 10 positions agree with TRBD1. Sequences were obtained from PBMCs. This TCR was recovered from a young man in good health and CMV-seronegative. The CDR3 spells CASSSWDRGGETQYF. CDR3 nucleotides: TGTGCCAGCAGTTCGTGGGACAGGGGTGGAGAGACCCAGTACTTC.